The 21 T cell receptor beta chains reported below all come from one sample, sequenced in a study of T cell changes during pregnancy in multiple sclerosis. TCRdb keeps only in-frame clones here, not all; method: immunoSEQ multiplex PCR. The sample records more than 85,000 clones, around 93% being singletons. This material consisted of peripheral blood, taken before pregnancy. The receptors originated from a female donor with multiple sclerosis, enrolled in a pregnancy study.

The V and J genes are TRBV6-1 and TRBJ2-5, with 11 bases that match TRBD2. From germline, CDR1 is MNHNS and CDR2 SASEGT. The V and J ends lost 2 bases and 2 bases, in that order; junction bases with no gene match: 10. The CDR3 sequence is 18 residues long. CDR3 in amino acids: CASSEWLAGGPQQETQYF. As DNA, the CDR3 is TGTGCCAGCAGTGAATGGCTAGCGGGAGGTCCCCAACAAGAGACCCAGTACTTC.

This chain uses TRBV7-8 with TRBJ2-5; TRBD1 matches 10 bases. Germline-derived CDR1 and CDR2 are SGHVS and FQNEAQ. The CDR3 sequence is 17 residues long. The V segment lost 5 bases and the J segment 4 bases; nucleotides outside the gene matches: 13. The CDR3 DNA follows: TGTGCCAGCAGCGGCCGACAGGGGGCCCCGACGGGAGAGACCCAGTACTTC. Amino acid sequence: CASSGRQGAPTGETQYF. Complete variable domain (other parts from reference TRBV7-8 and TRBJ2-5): GAGVSQSPRYKVAKRGQDVALRCDPISGHVSLFWYQQALGQGPEFLTYFQNEAQLDKSGLPSDRFFAERPEGSVSTLKIQRTQQEDSAVYLCASSGRQGAPTGETQYFGPGTRLLVL.

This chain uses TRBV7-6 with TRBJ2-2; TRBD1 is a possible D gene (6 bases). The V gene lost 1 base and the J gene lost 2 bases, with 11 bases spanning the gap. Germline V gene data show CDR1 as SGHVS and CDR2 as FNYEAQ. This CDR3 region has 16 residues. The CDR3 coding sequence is TGTGCCAGCAGCTTAGGAGGGACATTAAACACCGGGGAGCTGTTTTTT. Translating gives CASSLGGTLNTGELFF.

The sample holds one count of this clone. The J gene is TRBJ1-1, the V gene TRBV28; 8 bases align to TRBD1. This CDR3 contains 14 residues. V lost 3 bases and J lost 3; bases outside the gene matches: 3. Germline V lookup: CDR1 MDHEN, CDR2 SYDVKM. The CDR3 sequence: CASSLTGADTEAFF. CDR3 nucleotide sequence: TGTGCCAGCAGTTTGACAGGGGCGGACACTGAAGCTTTCTTT.

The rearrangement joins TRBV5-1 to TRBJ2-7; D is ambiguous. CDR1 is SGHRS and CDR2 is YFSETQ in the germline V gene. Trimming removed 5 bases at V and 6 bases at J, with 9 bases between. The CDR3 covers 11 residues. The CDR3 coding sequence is TGCGCCAGCAGGGTTGAGGCCGAGCAGTACTTC. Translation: CASRVEAEQYF.

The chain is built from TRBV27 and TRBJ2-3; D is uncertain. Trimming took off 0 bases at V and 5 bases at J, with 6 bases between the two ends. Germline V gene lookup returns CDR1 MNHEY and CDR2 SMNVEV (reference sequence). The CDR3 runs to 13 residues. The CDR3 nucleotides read TGTGCCAGCAGTTTATCGTCCAAAGATACGCAGTATTTT. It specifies CASSLSSKDTQYF.

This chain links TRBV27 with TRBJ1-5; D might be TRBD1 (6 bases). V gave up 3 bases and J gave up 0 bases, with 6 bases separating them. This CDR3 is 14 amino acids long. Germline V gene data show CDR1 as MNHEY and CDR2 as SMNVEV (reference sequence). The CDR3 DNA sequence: TGTGCCAGCAGTTTCAGGGGTAGCAATCAGCCCCAGCATTTT. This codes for CASSFRGSNQPQHF.

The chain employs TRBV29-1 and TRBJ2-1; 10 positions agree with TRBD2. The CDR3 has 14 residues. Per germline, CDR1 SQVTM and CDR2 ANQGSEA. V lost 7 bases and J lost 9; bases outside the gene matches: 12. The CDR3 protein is CSANSGRSNAEQFF. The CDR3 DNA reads TGCAGCGCAAATAGCGGGAGGAGTAATGCTGAGCAGTTCTTC.

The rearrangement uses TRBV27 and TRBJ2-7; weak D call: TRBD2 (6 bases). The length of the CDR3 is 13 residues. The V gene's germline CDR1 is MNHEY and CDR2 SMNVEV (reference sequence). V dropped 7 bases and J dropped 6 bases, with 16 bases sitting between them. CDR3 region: CASTPGTGGEQYF. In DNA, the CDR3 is TGTGCCAGCACCCCAGGGACCGGGGGCGAGCAGTACTTC.

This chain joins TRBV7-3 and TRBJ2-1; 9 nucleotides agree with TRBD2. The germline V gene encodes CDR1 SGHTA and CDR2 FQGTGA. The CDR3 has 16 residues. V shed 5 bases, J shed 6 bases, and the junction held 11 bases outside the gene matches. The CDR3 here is CASSPKDTSGFNEQFF. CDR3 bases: TGTGCCAGCAGCCCGAAGGATACTAGCGGGTTCAATGAGCAGTTCTTC.

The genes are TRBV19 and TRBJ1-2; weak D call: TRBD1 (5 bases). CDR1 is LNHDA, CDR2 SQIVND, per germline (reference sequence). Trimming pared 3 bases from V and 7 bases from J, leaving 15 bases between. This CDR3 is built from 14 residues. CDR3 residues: CASSIGLGTGGYTF. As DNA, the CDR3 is TGTGCCAGTAGTATCGGGCTGGGAACAGGTGGCTACACCTTC.

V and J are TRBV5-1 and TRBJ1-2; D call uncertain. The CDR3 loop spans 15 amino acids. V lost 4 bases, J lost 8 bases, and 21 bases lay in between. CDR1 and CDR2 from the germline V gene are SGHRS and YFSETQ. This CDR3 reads CASSRTLAKMEGYTF. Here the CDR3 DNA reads TGCGCCAGCAGCCGCACGCTGGCGAAGATGGAGGGCTACACCTTC.

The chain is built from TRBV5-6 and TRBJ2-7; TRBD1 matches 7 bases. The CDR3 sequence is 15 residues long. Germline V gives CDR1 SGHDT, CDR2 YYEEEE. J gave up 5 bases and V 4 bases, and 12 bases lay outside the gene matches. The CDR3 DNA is TGTGCCAGCAGCACCCTACAGGGGAAACAGGACGAGCAGTACTTC. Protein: CASSTLQGKQDEQYF. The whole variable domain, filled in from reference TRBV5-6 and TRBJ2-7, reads DAGVTQSPTHLIKTRGQQVTLRCSPKSGHDTVSWYQQALGQGPQFIFQYYEEEERQRGNFPDRFSGHQFPNYSSELNVNALLLGDSALYLCASSTLQGKQDEQYFGPGTRLTVT.

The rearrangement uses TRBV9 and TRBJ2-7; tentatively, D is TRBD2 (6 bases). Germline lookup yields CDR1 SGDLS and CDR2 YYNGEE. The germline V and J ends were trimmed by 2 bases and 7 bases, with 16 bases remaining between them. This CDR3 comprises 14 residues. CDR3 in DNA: TGTGCCAGCAGCGTGACGGGATTCGCGGGAGAGCAGTACTTC. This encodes CASSVTGFAGEQYF.

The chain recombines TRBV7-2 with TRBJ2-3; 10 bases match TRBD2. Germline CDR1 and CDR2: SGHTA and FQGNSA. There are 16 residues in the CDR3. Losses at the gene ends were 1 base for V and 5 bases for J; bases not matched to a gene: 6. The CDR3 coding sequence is TGTGCCAGCAGCTTAGGTCTAGCGGGGGAAAAAGATACGCAGTATTTT. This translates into CASSLGLAGEKDTQYF. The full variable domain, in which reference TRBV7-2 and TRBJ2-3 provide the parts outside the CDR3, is GAGVSQSPSNKVTEKGKDVELRCDPISGHTALYWYRQSLGQGLEFLIYFQGNSAPDKSGLPSDRFSAERTGGSVSTLTIQRTQQEDSAVYLCASSLGLAGEKDTQYFGPGTRLTVL.

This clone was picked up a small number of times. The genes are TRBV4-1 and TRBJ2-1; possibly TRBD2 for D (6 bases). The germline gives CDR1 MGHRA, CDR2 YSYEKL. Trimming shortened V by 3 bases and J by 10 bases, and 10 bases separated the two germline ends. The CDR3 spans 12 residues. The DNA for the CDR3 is TGCGCCAGCAGCCACACTAGCCAAGAGCAGTTCTTC. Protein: CASSHTSQEQFF.

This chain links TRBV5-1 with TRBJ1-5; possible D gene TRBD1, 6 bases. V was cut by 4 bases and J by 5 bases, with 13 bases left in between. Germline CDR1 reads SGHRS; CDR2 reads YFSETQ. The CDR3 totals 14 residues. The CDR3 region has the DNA TGCGCCAGCAGCCTGACAGGAGCAGATCAGCCCCAGCATTTT. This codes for CASSLTGADQPQHF.

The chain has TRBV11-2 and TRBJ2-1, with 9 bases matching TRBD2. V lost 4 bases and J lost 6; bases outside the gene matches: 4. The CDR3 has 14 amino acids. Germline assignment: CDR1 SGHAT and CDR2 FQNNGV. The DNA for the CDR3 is TGTGCCAGCAGCTCTAGCGGGGCCTCCAATGAGCAGTTCTTC. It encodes CASSSSGASNEQFF.

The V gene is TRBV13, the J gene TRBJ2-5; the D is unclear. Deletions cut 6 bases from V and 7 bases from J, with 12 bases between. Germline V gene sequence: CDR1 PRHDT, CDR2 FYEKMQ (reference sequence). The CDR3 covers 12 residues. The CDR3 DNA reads TGTGCCAGCAGTCCCGAGGTCGGGACCCAGTACTTC. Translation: CASSPEVGTQYF. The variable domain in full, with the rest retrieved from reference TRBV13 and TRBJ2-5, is AAGVIQSPRHLIKEKRETATLKCYPIPRHDTVYWYQQGPGQDPQFLISFYEKMQSDKGSIPDRFSAQQFSDYHSELNMSSLELGDSALYFCASSPEVGTQYFGPGTRLLVL.

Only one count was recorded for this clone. The CDR3 protein is CATSTSFDSYGYTF. The CDR3 DNA reads as TGTGCCACCAGCACCAGTTTTGACAGCTATGGCTACACCTTC. The V and J genes are TRBV15 and TRBJ1-2; tentatively, D is TRBD1 (5 bases). Germline assignment: CDR1 LNHNV and CDR2 YYDKDF (reference sequence). The ends were cut back, 4 bases at V and 4 bases at J, with 13 bases in the middle. The length of the CDR3 is 14 residues.

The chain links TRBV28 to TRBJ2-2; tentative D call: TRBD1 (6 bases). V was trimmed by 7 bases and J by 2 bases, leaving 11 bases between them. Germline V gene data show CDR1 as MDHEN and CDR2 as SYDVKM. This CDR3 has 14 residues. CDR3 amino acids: CASKGTPNTGELFF. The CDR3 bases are TGTGCCAGCAAGGGGACACCTAACACCGGGGAGCTGTTTTTT.